These T cell receptor beta chains were read from a single sample in a study of response to subunit inactivated influenza vaccine. A single record per CDR3 protein comes from TCRdb applying MiXCR to the RT-PCR reads. The sample comprises 280,000 or so distinct CDR3 sequences, 21% of which are singletons, and 9.5% to 13% rests with the top ten. Sample: PBMCs from blood, taken about 20 months after vaccination. Receptors were obtained from a man between 50 and 70 years old who received an inactivated influenza vaccine. Both conserved end residues are part of each CDR3. Each record gives: D gene, clone size, J gene, V gene, CDR3 DNA, CDR3 protein. A D gene is named only where the DNA matches it firmly. Size tells how often a clone was seen (once, few, many) or the class of an expanded clone, and some rows leave it out.

d_call: NA; clone_size: NA; j_call: TRBJ1-2; v_call: TRBV6-4; cdr3_nt: TGTGCCAGCAGTGACTCTGCGCAACACGGGATGGACGTCAACGGCTATGGCTACACCTTC; cdr3_aa: CASSDSAQHGMDVNGYGYTF
d_call: NA; clone_size: NA; j_call: TRBJ1-2; v_call: TRBV6-1; cdr3_nt: TGTGCCAGCACTACCCCGGGACCGTCTGGCTATGGCTACACCTTC; cdr3_aa: CASTTPGPSGYGYTF
d_call: TRBD2; clone_size: NA; j_call: TRBJ2-3; v_call: TRBV20-1; cdr3_nt: TGCAGTGCTACCTCCGGGACTAGCGGGAGCACAGATACGCAGTATTTT; cdr3_aa: CSATSGTSGSTDTQYF
d_call: NA; clone_size: NA; j_call: TRBJ2-2; v_call: TRBV18; cdr3_nt: TGTGCCAGCTCACAAGTCCTTGTAAACACCGGGGAGCTGTTTTTT; cdr3_aa: CASSQVLVNTGELFF
d_call: NA; clone_size: NA; j_call: TRBJ1-4; v_call: TRBV5-5; cdr3_nt: TGTGCCAGCAGCTCACTCTCACAGGGACCCGAAAAACTGTTTTTT; cdr3_aa: CASSSLSQGPEKLFF
d_call: NA; clone_size: few; j_call: TRBJ2-7; v_call: TRBV25-1; cdr3_nt: TGTGCCAGCAGTTCCGGTTCCTACGAGCAGTACTTC; cdr3_aa: CASSSGSYEQYF
d_call: TRBD2; clone_size: NA; j_call: TRBJ2-1; v_call: TRBV7-8; cdr3_nt: TGTGCCAGCAGCTTAGTTACAGGTAGCGGGGGGACGAATGAGCAATTCTTC; cdr3_aa: CASSLVTGSGGTNEQFF
d_call: TRBD2; clone_size: NA; j_call: TRBJ2-5; v_call: TRBV20-1; cdr3_nt: TGCAGTGTCGGGACTAGCGGGGTCGAGACCCAGTACTTC; cdr3_aa: CSVGTSGVETQYF
d_call: NA; clone_size: few; j_call: TRBJ1-1; v_call: TRBV7-9; cdr3_nt: TGTGCCAGCAGCTTAGAATCGAGAACTGAAGCTTTCTTT; cdr3_aa: CASSLESRTEAFF
d_call: NA; clone_size: NA; j_call: TRBJ1-1; v_call: TRBV5-5; cdr3_nt: TGTGCCAGCAGCTGGGAGATCATGAACACTGAAGCTTTCTTT; cdr3_aa: CASSWEIMNTEAFF
d_call: NA; clone_size: few; j_call: TRBJ1-5; v_call: TRBV20-1; cdr3_nt: TGCAGTGCACCTCTACAGGATTGGAGGAGCAATCAGCCCCAGCATTTT; cdr3_aa: CSAPLQDWRSNQPQHF
d_call: NA; clone_size: NA; j_call: TRBJ2-1; v_call: TRBV11-2; cdr3_nt: TGTGCCAGCAGCTCGGTTGTTCTAGCAGACTCCTACAATGAGCAGTTCTTC; cdr3_aa: CASSSVVLADSYNEQFF
d_call: NA; clone_size: NA; j_call: TRBJ2-3; v_call: TRBV11-2; cdr3_nt: TGTGCCAGCAGCTTCTGGGTCAGCCGGGTCGACACAGATACGCAGTATTTT; cdr3_aa: CASSFWVSRVDTDTQYF
d_call: NA; clone_size: many; j_call: TRBJ1-2; v_call: TRBV9; cdr3_nt: TGTGCCAGCAGCGTAGGTAGCAGTTATGGCTACACCTTC; cdr3_aa: CASSVGSSYGYTF
d_call: TRBD1; clone_size: few; j_call: TRBJ1-1; v_call: TRBV28; cdr3_nt: TGTGCCAGCAGTACAATGGACAGGCCAACTGAAGCTTTCTTT; cdr3_aa: CASSTMDRPTEAFF